The source of this T cell receptor (beta chain) is a study of blood T cell repertoires in COVID-19. On the study more broadly: Sites across the United States, Italy and Spain contributed samples from acute and convalescent COVID-19.

The CDR3 sequence is 14 residues long. The ends were cut back, 5 bases at V and 0 bases at J, with 8 bases in the middle. Germline loops: CDR1 LNHDA, CDR2 SQIVND (reference sequence). Libraries were prepared by immunoSEQ multiplex PCR; TCRdb keeps only in-frame clonotypes and omits some of them. Of some 100,000 clones listed, approximately 91% are singletons. This chain connects TRBV19 to TRBJ1-3; D uncertain. The TCR comes from a man aged 60 to 75 with acute or convalescent COVID-19. Material for sequencing was peripheral blood. This CDR3 reads CASSQVRSGNTIYF. CDR3 bases: TGTGCCAGTAGTCAGGTCCGCTCTGGAAACACCATATATTTT.